Listed here are 9 T cell receptor beta chains from one sample, sequenced in a study of shared clonotypes between healthy human individuals. Sequenced by immunoSEQ multiplex PCR; TCRdb stores in-frame clones only, minus some. Of about 2.2 million clones detected, just under 95% appear once; the ten largest clones hold around 1.7%. CD45RO-negative, CCR7-positively selected cells formed the naive CD8 fraction, excluding terminally differentiated effector memory CD45RA+ cells. The sequenced material came from naive CD8+ T cells from PBMCs. These TCRs come from a man younger than 30 in good health. Some clones in this sample may be carry-over from other donors' samples.

The CDR3: CASSYGTGVVRAFF. The DNA of the CDR3 is TGTGCCAGCAGCTATGGGACAGGGGTCGTGCGGGCTTTCTTT. The chain is built from TRBV6-5 and TRBJ1-1; 10 nucleotides line up with TRBD1. The germline V gene encodes CDR1 MNHEY and CDR2 SVGAGI. The CDR3 covers 14 residues. The V and J ends lost 6 bases and 11 bases, in that order; junction bases with no gene match: 12.

The V gene is TRBV4-1, the J gene TRBJ2-1; D is ambiguous. The CDR3 has 16 amino acids. The V end was cut by 1 base, the J end by 8 bases, with 18 bases between. The germline V gene encodes CDR1 MGHRA and CDR2 YSYEKL. CDR3 sequence (DNA): TGCGCCAGCAGCCAAGCCATCGAGCGCCGCGAAGATGAGCAGTTCTTC. Its translation: CASSQAIERREDEQFF.

This rearrangement joins TRBV4-1 to TRBJ1-5; D remains ambiguous. V dropped 1 base and J dropped 0 bases, with 13 bases sitting between them. This CDR3 is 17 amino acids long. Germline V CDR1 and CDR2: MGHRA, YSYEKL. The chain's CDR3 is CASSQAPGGYSNQPQHF. CDR3 bases: TGCGCCAGCAGCCAAGCCCCGGGCGGGTATAGCAATCAGCCCCAGCATTTT.

This clone was seen only once. Here the CDR3 reads CASSFLGREQYF. DNA of the CDR3: TGTGCCAGCAGTTTTTTAGGCCGCGAGCAGTACTTC. The chain carries TRBV28 and TRBJ2-7; no clear D. Germline V gene lookup returns CDR1 MDHEN and CDR2 SYDVKM. The CDR3 extends over 12 amino acids. The ends were cut back, 3 bases at V and 6 bases at J, with 9 bases in the middle.

The rearrangement joins TRBV27 to TRBJ2-7; D is ambiguous. V lost 8 bases to trimming and J lost 2 bases, with 13 bases between them. The CDR3 totals 13 residues. The germline gives CDR1 MNHEY, CDR2 SMNVEV (reference sequence). The CDR3 spells CASGVGMTYEQYF. The CDR3 DNA follows: TGTGCCAGCGGGGTGGGGATGACCTACGAGCAGTACTTC.

The rearrangement links TRBV7-9 to TRBJ2-1; D possibly corresponds to TRBD2 (6 bases). Germline assignment: CDR1 SEHNR and CDR2 FQNEAQ (reference sequence). The V end lost 4 bases, the J end lost 5 bases, and 15 bases lay between the germline ends. This CDR3 comprises 15 residues. CDR3 sequence (DNA): TGTGCCAGCAGCTCCTCGCGGGAATCAAACAATGAGCAGTTCTTC. It encodes CASSSSRESNNEQFF. The complete variable domain, with remaining parts taken from reference TRBV7-9 and TRBJ2-1, reads DTGVSQNPRHKITKRGQNVTFRCDPISEHNRLYWYRQTLGQGPEFLTYFQNEAQLEKSRLLSDRFSAERPKGSFSTLEIQRTEQGDSAMYLCASSSSRESNNEQFFGPGTRLTVL.

The V gene is TRBV9, the J gene TRBJ2-3, with D possibly called TRBD1 or TRBD2 (7 bases each). Germline lookup yields CDR1 SGDLS and CDR2 YYNGEE. The CDR3 has 16 amino acids. V was pared by 4 bases and J by 3 bases, with 18 bases between. The CDR3 DNA reads TGTGCCAGCAGCAGAGCACAGGGGAGGGTGACAGATACGCAGTATTTT. Translated, it gives CASSRAQGRVTDTQYF.

This clone came up once. The chain employs TRBV7-8 and TRBJ1-2, with D possibly TRBD1 on 5 matching bases. This CDR3 region has 16 residues. V was clipped by 4 bases and J by 1 base, with 16 bases between them. In germline, CDR1 is SGHVS, CDR2 FQNEAQ. As DNA, the CDR3 is TGTGCCAGCAGCTGGGGGGTTGGAGGGAGTAACTATGGCTACACCTTC. This codes for CASSWGVGGSNYGYTF.

Points on this clone: Other DNA sequences in this specimen translate into the identical CDR3. V and J are TRBV9 and TRBJ2-1; D is possibly TRBD2 (5 bases). Germline lookup yields CDR1 SGDLS and CDR2 YYNGEE. The CDR3 is 14 amino acids. Trimming cost V 0 bases and J 4 bases, with 8 bases left between them. CDR3 coding DNA: TGTGCCAGCAGCGTAGCTAGCAGTTACAATGAGCAGTTCTTC. This codes for CASSVASSYNEQFF.